Listed below are T cell receptor beta chains from one sample, sequenced in a study of blood T cell repertoires in COVID-19. TCRdb's copy holds only in-frame clones and misses some; the assay was immunoSEQ multiplex PCR. The table includes about 440,000 clones, about 89% detected once. The specimen sequenced was peripheral blood. The source is a woman in her thirties with acute or convalescent COVID-19. The conserved cysteine and the conserved F or W are not part of the CDR3 here. D genes are given only for firm matches. The size field is filled for only some rows; it gives once, few, many or a size class.

NA | NA | TRBJ1-5 | TRBV4-1 | ASSRGGRGQPQH
NA | NA | TRBJ2-7 | TRBV7-2 | ASSLQGFYEQY
TRBD1 | NA | TRBJ2-2 | TRBV2 | ASRQQGVATGELF
NA | NA | TRBJ2-2 | TRBV30 | AWRELVTGELF
NA | NA | TRBJ1-1 | TRBV29-1 | SVVLWTGTEAF
TRBD1 | NA | TRBJ2-5 | TRBV5-1 | ASSFIAAGGETQY
NA | NA | TRBJ2-7 | TRBV6-5 | ASTAGAVYEQY
TRBD1 | NA | TRBJ1-1 | TRBV2 | ASTSLDRVGTEAF
NA | NA | TRBJ2-3 | TRBV6-5 | ASSTDGLPTRTQY
TRBD1 | NA | TRBJ2-1 | TRBV24-1 | ATGTGAYNEQF
NA | NA | TRBJ2-3 | TRBV7-9 | ASSLLQMTLDTQY
NA | NA | TRBJ2-7 | TRBV23-1 | ASSQYPPRDRRLNYEQY
NA | NA | TRBJ1-2 | TRBV4-1 | ASSQDLYYGYT
NA | NA | TRBJ1-1 | TRBV29-1 | SARGPGGYVTEAF
NA | many | TRBJ1-3 | TRBV6-5 | ASSISYSGNTIY
TRBD1 | NA | TRBJ1-5 | TRBV2 | ASSRQGSLVSNQPQH
NA | NA | TRBJ2-7 | TRBV4-1 | ASSQDPGSSYEQY
NA | NA | TRBJ1-1 | TRBV6-5 | ASRHRENTEAF
NA | NA | TRBJ2-1 | TRBV7-3 | ASSSNAWGANEQF
TRBD1 | NA | TRBJ1-5 | TRBV2 | ASSGGQENSNQPQH
TRBD1 | NA | TRBJ2-1 | TRBV10-1 | ASSPRDRGNEQF
NA | NA | TRBJ1-2 | TRBV20-1 | SASSGSGGGSYGYT
TRBD2 | NA | TRBJ2-3 | TRBV15 | ATSSELAGTDTQY
TRBD2 | once | TRBJ2-3 | TRBV9 | ASSVRTSGNTDTQY
NA | NA | TRBJ1-1 | TRBV5-1 | ASSARGERTEAF
TRBD1 | NA | TRBJ2-2 | TRBV4-1 | ASSPEQGDTGELF
NA | NA | TRBJ2-7 | TRBV5-5 | ASSSRGVLTYEQY
NA | NA | TRBJ1-3 | TRBV18 | ASSGGSGNTIY
TRBD2 | NA | TRBJ2-1 | TRBV6-5 | ASTGASGGSHEQF
TRBD1 | NA | TRBJ2-7 | TRBV2 | ASYPVGQGHEQY
TRBD2 | NA | TRBJ2-3 | TRBV19 | ASSLAGGSDTQY
NA | once | TRBJ2-7 | TRBV4-1 | ASSQDEGGQQSYEQY
TRBD1 | NA | TRBJ1-2 | TRBV2 | ASRRGGANYGYT
NA | few | TRBJ2-7 | TRBV28 | ASRERGDISYEQY
NA | NA | TRBJ1-6 | TRBV9 | ASSRVGGDNSPLH
NA | few | TRBJ1-4 | TRBV2 | ASSPQRTNEKLF
TRBD1 | NA | TRBJ2-7 | TRBV5-6 | ASTGTAYEQY
TRBD1 | NA | TRBJ1-2 | TRBV6-6 | ASSPQDRGGWGYT
TRBD2 | NA | TRBJ2-1 | TRBV6-6 | ASSFGLAGAPGKYNEQF
TRBD2 | NA | TRBJ2-1 | TRBV29-1 | SVATSGGNEQF
TRBD1 | NA | TRBJ2-1 | TRBV20-1 | SATDRANEQF
TRBD2 | NA | TRBJ2-1 | TRBV9 | ASSVKASGGSSSYNEQF
NA | NA | TRBJ1-5 | TRBV30 | AWSVTGYQPQH
NA | NA | TRBJ1-4 | TRBV7-9 | ASSPGHIDEKLF
TRBD1 | NA | TRBJ2-5 | TRBV27 | ASSPVQGAPETQY
NA | NA | TRBJ1-2 | TRBV6-1 | ASSERGLGGYT
TRBD1 | NA | TRBJ1-5 | TRBV7-4 | ASSVTSQGLENQPQH
TRBD2 | NA | TRBJ2-3 | TRBV28 | ASRAKTSGGRDTQY
NA | NA | TRBJ2-1 | TRBV24-1 | ATSAQGSAYNEQF
NA | NA | TRBJ1-5 | TRBV30 | AWSSQGNQPQH
TRBD2 | few | TRBJ2-2 | TRBV6-6 | ASSGPGGFNTGELF
TRBD1 | NA | TRBJ1-1 | TRBV18 | ASSLDRGNTEAF
TRBD1 | NA | TRBJ2-7 | TRBV3-1/TRBV3-2 | ASSQENARGQYEQY
NA | NA | TRBJ2-2 | TRBV24-1 | ATSDKGQANTGELF
TRBD2 | NA | TRBJ2-1 | TRBV19 | ASSTIAGGPDEQF
NA | few | TRBJ1-1 | TRBV5-1 | ASKDRQVENTEAF
TRBD2 | NA | TRBJ2-1 | TRBV12-5 | ASGPGGTLYNEQF
TRBD1 | NA | TRBJ1-1 | TRBV5-4 | ASSRDSTRAEAF
NA | NA | TRBJ2-5 | TRBV6-6 | ASSPLGAVETQY
NA | NA | TRBJ2-5 | TRBV2 | ATKGRGSLMVAVQETQY